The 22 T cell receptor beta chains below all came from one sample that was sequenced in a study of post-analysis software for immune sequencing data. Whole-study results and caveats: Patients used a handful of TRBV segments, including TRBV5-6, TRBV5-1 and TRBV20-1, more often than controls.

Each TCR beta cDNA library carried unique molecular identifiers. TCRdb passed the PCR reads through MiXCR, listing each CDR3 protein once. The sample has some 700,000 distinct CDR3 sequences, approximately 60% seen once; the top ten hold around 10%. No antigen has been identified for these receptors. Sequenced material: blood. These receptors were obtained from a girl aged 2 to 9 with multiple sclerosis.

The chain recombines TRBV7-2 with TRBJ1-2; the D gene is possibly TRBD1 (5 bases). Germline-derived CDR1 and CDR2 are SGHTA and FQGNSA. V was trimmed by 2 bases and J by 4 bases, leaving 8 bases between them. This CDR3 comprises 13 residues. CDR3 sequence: CASSLPGGYGYTF. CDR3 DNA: TGTGCCAGCAGCTTACCCGGGGGCTATGGCTACACCTTC. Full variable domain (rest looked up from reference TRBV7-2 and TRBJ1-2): GAGVSQSPSNKVTEKGKDVELRCDPISGHTALYWYRQSLGQGLEFLIYFQGNSAPDKSGLPSDRFSAERTGGSVSTLTIQRTQQEDSAVYLCASSLPGGYGYTFGSGTRLTVV.

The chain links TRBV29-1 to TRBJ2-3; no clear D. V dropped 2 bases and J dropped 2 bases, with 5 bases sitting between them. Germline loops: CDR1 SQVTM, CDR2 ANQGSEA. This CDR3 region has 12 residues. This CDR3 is CSVEIDTDTQYF. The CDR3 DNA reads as TGCAGCGTTGAAATAGACACAGATACGCAGTATTTT.

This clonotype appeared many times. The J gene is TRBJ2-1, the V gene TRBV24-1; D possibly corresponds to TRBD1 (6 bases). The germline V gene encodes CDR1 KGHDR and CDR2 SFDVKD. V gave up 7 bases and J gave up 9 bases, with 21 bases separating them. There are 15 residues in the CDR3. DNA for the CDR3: TGTGCCACCAGGATAGACCGGGGTCTAGGGGGTGAGCAGTTCTTC. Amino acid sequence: CATRIDRGLGGEQFF.

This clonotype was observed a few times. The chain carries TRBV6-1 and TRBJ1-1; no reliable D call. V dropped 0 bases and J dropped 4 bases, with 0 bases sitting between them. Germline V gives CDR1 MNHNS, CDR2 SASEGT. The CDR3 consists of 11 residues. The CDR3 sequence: CASSEATEAFF. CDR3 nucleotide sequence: TGTGCCAGCAGTGAAGCCACTGAAGCTTTCTTT.

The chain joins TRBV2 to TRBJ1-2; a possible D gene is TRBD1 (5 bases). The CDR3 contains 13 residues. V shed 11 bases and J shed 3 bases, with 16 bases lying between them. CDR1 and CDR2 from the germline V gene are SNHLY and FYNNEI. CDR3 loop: CAGGGEEDYGYTF. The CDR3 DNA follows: TGTGCCGGAGGAGGGGAGGAGGACTATGGCTACACCTTC.

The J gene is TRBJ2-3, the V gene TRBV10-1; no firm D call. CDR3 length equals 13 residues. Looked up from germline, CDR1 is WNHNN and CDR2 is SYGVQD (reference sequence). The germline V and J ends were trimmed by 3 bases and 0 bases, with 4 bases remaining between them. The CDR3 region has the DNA TGCGCCAGCAGTGATAGGAGCACAGATACGCAGTATTTT. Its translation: CASSDRSTDTQYF.

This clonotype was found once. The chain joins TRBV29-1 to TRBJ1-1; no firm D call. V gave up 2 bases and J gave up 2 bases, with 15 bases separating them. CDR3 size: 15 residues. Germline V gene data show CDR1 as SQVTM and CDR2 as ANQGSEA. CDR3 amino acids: CSVERWGPSNTEAFF. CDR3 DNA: TGCAGCGTTGAAAGGTGGGGTCCAAGCAACACTGAAGCTTTCTTT.

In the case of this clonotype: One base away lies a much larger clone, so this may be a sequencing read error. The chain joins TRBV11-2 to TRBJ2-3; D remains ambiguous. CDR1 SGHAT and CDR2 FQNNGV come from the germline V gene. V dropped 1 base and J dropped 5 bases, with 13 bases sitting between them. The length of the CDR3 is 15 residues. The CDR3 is CASSLAPGLLDTQYF. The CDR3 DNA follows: TGTGCCAGCAGCTTAGCGCCGGGTCTCTTAGATACGCAGTATTTT. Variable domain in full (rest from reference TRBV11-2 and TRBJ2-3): EAGVAQSPRYKIIEKRQSVAFWCNPISGHATLYWYQQILGQGPKLLIQFQNNGVVDDSQLPKDRFSAERLKGVDSTLKIQPAKLEDSAVYLCASSLAPGLLDTQYFGPGTRLTVL.

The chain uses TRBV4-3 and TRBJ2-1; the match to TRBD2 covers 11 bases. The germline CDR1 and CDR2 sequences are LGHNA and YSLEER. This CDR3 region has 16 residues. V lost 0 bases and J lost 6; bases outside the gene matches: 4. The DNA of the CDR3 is TGCGCCAGCAGCCAAGATAAACTAGCGGGGGTCAATGAGCAGTTCTTC. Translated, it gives CASSQDKLAGVNEQFF.

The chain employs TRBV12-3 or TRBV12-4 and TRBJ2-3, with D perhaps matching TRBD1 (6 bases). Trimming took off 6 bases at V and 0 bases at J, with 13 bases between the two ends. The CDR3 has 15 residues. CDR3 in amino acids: CASSPGQRSTDTQYF. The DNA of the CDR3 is TGTGCCAGCAGCCCCGGACAGAGGAGCACAGATACGCAGTATTTT.

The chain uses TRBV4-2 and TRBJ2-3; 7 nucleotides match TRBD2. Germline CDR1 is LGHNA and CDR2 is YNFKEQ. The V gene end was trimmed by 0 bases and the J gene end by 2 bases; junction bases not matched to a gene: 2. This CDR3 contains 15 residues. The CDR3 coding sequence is TGTGCCAGCAGCCAAGAAGCGGGGCTCACAGATACGCAGTATTTT. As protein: CASSQEAGLTDTQYF.

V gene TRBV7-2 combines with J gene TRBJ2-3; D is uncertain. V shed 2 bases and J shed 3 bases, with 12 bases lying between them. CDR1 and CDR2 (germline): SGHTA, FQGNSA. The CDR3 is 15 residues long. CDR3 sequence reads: CASSLMRLGTDTQYF. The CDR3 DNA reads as TGTGCCAGCAGCTTAATGAGACTCGGGACAGATACGCAGTATTTT.

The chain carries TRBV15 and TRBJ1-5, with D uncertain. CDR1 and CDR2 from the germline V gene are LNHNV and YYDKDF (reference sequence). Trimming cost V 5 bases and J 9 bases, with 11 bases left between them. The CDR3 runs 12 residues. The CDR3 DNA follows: TGTGCCACCAGCCCGACGGTTTTGCCCCAGCATTTT. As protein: CATSPTVLPQHF.

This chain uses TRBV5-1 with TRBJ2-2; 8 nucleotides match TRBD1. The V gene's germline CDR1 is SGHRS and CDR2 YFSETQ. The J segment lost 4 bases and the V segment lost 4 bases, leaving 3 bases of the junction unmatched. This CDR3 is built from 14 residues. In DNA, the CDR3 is TGCGCCAGCAGCAAGGACAGGGCCACCGGGGAGCTGTTTTTT. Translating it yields CASSKDRATGELFF.

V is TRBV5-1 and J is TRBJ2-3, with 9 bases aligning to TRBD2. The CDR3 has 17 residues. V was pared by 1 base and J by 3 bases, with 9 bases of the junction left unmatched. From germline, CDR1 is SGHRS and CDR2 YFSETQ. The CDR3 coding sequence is TGCGCCAGCAGCTTGCGGCGAGCTAGCGGGACGACAGATACGCAGTATTTT. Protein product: CASSLRRASGTTDTQYF.

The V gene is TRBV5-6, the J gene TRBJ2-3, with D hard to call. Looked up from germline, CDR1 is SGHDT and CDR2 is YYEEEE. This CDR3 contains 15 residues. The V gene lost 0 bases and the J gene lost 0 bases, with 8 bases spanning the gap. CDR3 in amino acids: CASSLGAASTDTQYF. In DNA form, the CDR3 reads TGTGCCAGCAGCTTGGGGGCAGCTAGCACAGATACGCAGTATTTT.

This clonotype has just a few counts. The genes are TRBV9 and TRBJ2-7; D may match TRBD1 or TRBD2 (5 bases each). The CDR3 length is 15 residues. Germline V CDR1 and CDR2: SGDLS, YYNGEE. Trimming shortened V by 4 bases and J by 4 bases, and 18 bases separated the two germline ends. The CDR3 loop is CASSPTGTYDYEQYF. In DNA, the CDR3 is TGTGCCAGCAGCCCAACCGGGACGTATGATTACGAGCAGTACTTC.

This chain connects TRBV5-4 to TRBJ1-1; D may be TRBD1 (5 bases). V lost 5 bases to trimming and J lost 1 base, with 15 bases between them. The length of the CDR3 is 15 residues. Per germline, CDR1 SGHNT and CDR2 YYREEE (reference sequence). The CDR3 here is CASRPGGRANTEAFF. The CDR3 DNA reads TGTGCCAGCAGGCCCGGGGGAAGGGCGAACACTGAAGCTTTCTTT.

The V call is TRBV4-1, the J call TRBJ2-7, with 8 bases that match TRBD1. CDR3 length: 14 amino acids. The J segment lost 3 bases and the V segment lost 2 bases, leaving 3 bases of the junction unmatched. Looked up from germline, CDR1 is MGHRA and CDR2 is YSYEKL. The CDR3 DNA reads TGCGCCAGCAGCCAATTTGGGACAGGCTACGAGCAGTACTTC. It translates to CASSQFGTGYEQYF.

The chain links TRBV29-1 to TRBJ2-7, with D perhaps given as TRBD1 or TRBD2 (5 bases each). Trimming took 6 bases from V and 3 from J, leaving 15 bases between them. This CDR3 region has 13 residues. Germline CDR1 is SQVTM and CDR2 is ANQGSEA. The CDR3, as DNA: TGCAGCGTCGCCGGAGAGGGGTTCTACGAGCAGTACTTC. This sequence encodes CSVAGEGFYEQYF.

CDR3: CASSQDLGQGSFGYTF. For the CDR3, the DNA is TGTGCCAGCAGCCAAGATCTTGGGCAGGGATCCTTTGGCTACACCTTC. The V gene is TRBV3-1, the J gene TRBJ1-2; a weak D match, TRBD1 (5 bases). The length of the CDR3 is 16 residues. Germline V gene sequence: CDR1 LGHDT, CDR2 YNNKEL (reference sequence). V lost 0 bases, J lost 7 bases, and 18 bases lay in between. Together with reference TRBV3-1 and TRBJ1-2, the CDR3 gives the full variable domain: DTAVSQTPKYLVTQMGNDKSIKCEQNLGHDTMYWYKQDSKKFLKIMFSYNNKELIINETVPNRFSPKSPDKAHLNLHINSLELGDSAVYFCASSQDLGQGSFGYTFGSGTRLTVV.

CDR3 loop: CASSPLAGGSDEQFF. The CDR3 bases are TGCGCCAGCAGCCCACTAGCGGGAGGTAGCGACGAGCAGTTCTTC. This chain uses TRBV5-1 with TRBJ2-1, with 12 bases that match TRBD2. This CDR3 is 15 amino acids long. V was pared by 4 bases and J by 10 bases, with 9 bases of the junction left unmatched. Germline CDR1 and CDR2: SGHRS and YFSETQ.